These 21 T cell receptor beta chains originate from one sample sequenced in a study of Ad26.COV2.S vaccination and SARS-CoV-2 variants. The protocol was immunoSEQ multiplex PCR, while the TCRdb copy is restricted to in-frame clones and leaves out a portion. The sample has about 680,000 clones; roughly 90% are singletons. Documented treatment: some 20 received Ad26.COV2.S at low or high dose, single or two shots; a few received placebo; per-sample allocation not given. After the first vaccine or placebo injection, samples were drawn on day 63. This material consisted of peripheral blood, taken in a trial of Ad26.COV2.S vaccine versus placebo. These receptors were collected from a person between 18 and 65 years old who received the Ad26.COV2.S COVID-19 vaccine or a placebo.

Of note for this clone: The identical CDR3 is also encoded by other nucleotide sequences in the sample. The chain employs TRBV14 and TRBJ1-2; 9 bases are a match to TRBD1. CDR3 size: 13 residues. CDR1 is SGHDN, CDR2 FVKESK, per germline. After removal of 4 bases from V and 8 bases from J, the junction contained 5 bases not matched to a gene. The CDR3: CASSPRTGEGYTF. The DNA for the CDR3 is TGTGCCAGCAGCCCTAGGACAGGGGAAGGCTACACCTTC.

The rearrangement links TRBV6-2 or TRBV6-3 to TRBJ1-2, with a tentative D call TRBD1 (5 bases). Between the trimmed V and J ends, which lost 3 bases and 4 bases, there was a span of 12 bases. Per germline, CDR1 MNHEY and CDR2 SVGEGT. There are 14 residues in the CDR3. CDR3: CASSYPGTLYGYTF. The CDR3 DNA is TGTGCCAGCAGTTATCCCGGGACCCTCTATGGCTACACCTTC.

CDR3 loop: CASSSTSGVVYEQYF. The CDR3 DNA follows: TGTGCCAGCAGTTCTACTAGCGGGGTCGTCTACGAGCAGTACTTC. The chain employs TRBV6-5 and TRBJ2-7, with 10 nucleotides matching TRBD2. V was pared by 4 bases and J by 3 bases, with 6 bases of the junction left unmatched. The CDR3 length is 15 residues. Germline CDR1 is MNHEY and CDR2 is SVGAGI.

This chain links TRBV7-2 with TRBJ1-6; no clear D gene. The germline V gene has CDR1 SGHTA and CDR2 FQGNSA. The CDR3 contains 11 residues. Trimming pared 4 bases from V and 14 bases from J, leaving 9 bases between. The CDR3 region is CASSSTGSLHF. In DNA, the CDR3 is TGTGCCAGCAGCTCCACCGGGTCCCTCCACTTT.

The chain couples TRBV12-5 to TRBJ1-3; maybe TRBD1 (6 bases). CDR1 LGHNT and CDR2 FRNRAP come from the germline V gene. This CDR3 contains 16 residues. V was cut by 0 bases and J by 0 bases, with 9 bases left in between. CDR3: CASGLVQGSSGNTIYF. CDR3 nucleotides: TGTGCTAGTGGTTTGGTACAGGGAAGCTCTGGAAACACCATATATTTT.

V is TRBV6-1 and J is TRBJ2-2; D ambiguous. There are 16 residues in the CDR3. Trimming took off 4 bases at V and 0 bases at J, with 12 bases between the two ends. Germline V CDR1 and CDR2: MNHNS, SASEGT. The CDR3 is CASSGRRRPNTGELFF. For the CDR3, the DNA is TGTGCCAGCAGTGGCAGGAGAAGGCCGAACACCGGGGAGCTGTTTTTT.

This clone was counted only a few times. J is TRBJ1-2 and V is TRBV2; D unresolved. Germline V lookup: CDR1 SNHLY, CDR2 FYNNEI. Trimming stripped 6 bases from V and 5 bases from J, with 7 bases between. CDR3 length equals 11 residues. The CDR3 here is CASRYSYGYTF. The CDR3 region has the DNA TGTGCCAGCAGATACAGTTATGGCTACACCTTC.

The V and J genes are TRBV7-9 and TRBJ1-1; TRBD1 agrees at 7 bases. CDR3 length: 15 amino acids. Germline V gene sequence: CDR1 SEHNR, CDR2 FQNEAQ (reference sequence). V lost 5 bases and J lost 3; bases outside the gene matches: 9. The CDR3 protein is CASSLTGRLDTEAFF. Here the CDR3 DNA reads TGTGCCAGCAGCCTGACAGGGAGGTTGGACACTGAAGCTTTCTTT.

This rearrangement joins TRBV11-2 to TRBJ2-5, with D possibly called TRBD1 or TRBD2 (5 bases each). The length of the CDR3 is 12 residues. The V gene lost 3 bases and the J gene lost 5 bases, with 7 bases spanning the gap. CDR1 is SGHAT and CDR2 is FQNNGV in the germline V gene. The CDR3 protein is CASSLGVETQYF. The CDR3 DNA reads TGTGCCAGCAGCTTGGGGGTCGAGACCCAGTACTTC.

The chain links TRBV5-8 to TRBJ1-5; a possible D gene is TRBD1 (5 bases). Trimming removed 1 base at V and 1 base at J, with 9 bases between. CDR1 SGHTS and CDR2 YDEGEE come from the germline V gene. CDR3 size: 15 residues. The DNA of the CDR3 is TGTGCCAGCAGCTTGTGGGGGGGGAGCAATCAGCCCCAGCATTTT. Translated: CASSLWGGSNQPQHF.

CDR3 nucleotide sequence: TGTGCCAGCAGTTTATTGGGGAATGAGCAGTTCTTC. Amino acids: CASSLLGNEQFF. The chain employs TRBV12-3 or TRBV12-4 and TRBJ2-1, with D unresolved. V lost 2 bases, J lost 7 bases, and 6 bases lay in between. This CDR3 contains 12 residues.

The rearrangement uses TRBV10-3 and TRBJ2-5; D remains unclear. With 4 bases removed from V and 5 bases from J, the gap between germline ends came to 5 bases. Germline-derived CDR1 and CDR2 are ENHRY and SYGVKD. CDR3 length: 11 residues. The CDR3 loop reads CAISVGETQYF. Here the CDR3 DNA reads TGTGCCATCAGTGTCGGGGAGACCCAGTACTTC.

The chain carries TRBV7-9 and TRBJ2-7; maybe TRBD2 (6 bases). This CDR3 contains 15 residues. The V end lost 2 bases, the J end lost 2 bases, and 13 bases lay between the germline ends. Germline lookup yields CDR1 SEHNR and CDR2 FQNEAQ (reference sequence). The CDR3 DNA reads TGTGCCAGCAGCTTACGCGGGGTCGCGCCCTACGAGCAGTACTTC. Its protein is CASSLRGVAPYEQYF.

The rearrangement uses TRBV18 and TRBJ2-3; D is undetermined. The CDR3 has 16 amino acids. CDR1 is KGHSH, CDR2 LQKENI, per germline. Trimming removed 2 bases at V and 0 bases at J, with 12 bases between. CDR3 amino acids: CASSPWQDPSTDTQYF. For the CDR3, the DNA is TGTGCCAGCTCACCATGGCAGGATCCTAGCACAGATACGCAGTATTTT.

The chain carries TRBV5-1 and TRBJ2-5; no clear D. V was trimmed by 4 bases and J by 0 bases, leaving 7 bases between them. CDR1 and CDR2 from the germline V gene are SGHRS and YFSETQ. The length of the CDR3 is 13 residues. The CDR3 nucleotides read TGCGCCAGCAGCGAGGTCAACCAAGAGACCCAGTACTTC. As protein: CASSEVNQETQYF. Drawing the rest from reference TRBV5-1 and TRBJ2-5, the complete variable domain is KAGVTQTPRYLIKTRGQQVTLSCSPISGHRSVSWYQQTPGQGLQFLFEYFSETQRNKGNFPGRFSGRQFSNSRSEMNVSTLELGDSALYLCASSEVNQETQYFGPGTRLLVL.

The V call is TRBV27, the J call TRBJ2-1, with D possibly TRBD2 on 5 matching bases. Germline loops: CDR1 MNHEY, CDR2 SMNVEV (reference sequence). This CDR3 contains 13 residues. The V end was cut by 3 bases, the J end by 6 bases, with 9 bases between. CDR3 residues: CASSFGGLNEQFF. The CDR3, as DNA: TGTGCCAGCAGTTTTGGAGGACTCAATGAGCAGTTCTTC.

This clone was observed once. CDR3 DNA sequence: TGTGCCAGCAGCCAAAACCTTCGCCCGGGACTAGCGGGACCCCAAGAGACCCAGTACTTC. Translating it yields CASSQNLRPGLAGPQETQYF. The chain combines TRBV4-2 with TRBJ2-5; TRBD2 matches at 13 bases. The V segment lost 2 bases and the J segment 1 base; nucleotides outside the gene matches: 13. Germline lookup yields CDR1 LGHNA and CDR2 YNFKEQ. The CDR3 sequence is 20 residues long.

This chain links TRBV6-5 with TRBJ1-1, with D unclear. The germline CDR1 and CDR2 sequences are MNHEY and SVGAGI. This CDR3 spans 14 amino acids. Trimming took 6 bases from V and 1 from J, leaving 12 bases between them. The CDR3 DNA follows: TGTGCCAGCAGCGAGCGTCTTGCGAACACTGAAGCTTTCTTT. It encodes CASSERLANTEAFF.

The CDR3, as DNA: TGTGCCAGTACCACGCCGGGGGACTATGGCTACACCTTC. Protein product: CASTTPGDYGYTF. The J gene is TRBJ1-2, the V gene TRBV19; D may be TRBD1 (5 bases). Trimming removed 7 bases at V and 3 bases at J, with 12 bases between. The length of the CDR3 is 13 residues. From germline, CDR1 is LNHDA and CDR2 SQIVND (reference sequence).

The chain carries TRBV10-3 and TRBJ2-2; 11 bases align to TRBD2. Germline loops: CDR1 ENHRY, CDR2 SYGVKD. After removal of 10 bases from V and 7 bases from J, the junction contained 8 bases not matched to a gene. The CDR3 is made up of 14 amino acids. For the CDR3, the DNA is TGTGCCACCGCACTAGCGGGAGAGGTCGGGGAGCTGTTTTTT. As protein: CATALAGEVGELFF.

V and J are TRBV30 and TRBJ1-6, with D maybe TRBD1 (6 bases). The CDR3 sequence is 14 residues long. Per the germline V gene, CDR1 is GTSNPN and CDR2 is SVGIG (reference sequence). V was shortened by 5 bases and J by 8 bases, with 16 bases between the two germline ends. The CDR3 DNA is TGTGCCTGGCGCCTAGGGGGTTCGGATTCACCCCTCCACTTT. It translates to CAWRLGGSDSPLHF.